This note documents a single T cell receptor beta chain sequence. Per the germline V gene, CDR1 is SGHTA and CDR2 is FQGTGA. Losses at the gene ends were 5 bases for V and 5 bases for J; bases not matched to a gene: 5. The CDR3 length is 15 residues. For each subset, genomic DNA was distributed in equal portions over several immunoSEQ plates. TCRdb's table, derived via immunoSEQ multiplex PCR, lists solely in-frame clones and lacks some. Of roughly 760,000 clones listed, approximately 79% are singletons. This record comes from a study of shared clonotypes between healthy human individuals. Source material: memory CD4+ T cells sorted from blood. Noted subset: CD45RA-negative fraction. This rearrangement joins TRBV7-3 to TRBJ2-2; 10 positions agree with TRBD1. The TCR comes from a woman under 40 in good health. The CDR3 DNA follows: TGTGCCAGCAGCCCGTCGGGACAGGGGACCGGGGAGCTGTTTTTT. This codes for CASSPSGQGTGELFF.